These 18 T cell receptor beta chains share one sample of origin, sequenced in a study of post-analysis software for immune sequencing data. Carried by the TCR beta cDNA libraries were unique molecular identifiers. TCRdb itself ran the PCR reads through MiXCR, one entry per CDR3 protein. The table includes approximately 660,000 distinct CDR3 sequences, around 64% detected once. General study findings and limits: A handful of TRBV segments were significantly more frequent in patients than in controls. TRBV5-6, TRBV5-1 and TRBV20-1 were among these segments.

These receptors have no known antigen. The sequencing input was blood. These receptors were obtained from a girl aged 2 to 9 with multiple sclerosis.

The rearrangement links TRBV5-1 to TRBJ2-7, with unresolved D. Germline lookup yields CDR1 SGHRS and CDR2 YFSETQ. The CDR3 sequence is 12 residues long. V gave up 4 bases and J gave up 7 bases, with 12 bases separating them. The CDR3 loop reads CASSVSGREQYF. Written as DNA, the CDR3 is TGCGCCAGCAGCGTGTCCGGTAGGGAGCAGTACTTC.

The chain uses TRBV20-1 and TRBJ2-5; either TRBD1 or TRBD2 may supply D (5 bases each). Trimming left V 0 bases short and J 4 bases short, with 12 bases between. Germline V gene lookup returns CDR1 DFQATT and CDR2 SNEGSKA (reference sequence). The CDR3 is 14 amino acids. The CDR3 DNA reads TGCAGTGCTAGAGAGGGACGTTGGGCAGAGACCCAGTACTTC. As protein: CSAREGRWAETQYF.

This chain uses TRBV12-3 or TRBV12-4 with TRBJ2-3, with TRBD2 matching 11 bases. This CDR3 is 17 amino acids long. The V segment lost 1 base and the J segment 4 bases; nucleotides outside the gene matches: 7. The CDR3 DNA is TGTGCCAGCAGTTTAGACCTCGGACTAGCGGGTCCAGATACGCAGTATTTT. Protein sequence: CASSLDLGLAGPDTQYF.

CDR3 amino acids: CASSSLTTTPSYTF. CDR3 nucleotide sequence: TGCGCCAGCAGCTCCCTTACGACAACACCGTCGTACACCTTC. The chain is built from TRBV5-1 and TRBJ1-2; D gene ambiguous. The CDR3 contains 14 residues. Trimming left V 3 bases short and J 11 bases short, with 20 bases between. Germline CDR1 SGHRS, CDR2 YFSETQ.

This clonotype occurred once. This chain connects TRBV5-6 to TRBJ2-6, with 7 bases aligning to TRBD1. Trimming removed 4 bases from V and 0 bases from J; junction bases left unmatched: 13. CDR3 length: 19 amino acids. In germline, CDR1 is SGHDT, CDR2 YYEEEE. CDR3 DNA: TGTGCCAGCAGCCAGGTTCCGGGACAGTTGTTCTCTGGGGCCAACGTCCTGACTTTC. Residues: CASSQVPGQLFSGANVLTF.

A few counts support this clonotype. CDR3 DNA sequence: TGTGCTAGTGGCCGGACAGATCCCGTGCTCTACGAGCAGTACTTC. It translates to CASGRTDPVLYEQYF. This chain connects TRBV12-5 to TRBJ2-7; the D gene is possibly TRBD1 (6 bases). Trimming removed 6 bases from V and 3 bases from J, with 18 bases in between. Germline V gene sequence: CDR1 LGHNT, CDR2 FRNRAP. CDR3 length: 15 residues.

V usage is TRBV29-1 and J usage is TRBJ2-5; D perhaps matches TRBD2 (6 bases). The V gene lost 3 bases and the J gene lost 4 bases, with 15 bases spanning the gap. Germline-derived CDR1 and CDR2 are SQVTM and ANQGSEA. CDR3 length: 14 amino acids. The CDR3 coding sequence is TGCAGCGTTGAGGAGGGACGGGAAATAGAGACCCAGTACTTC. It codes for CSVEEGREIETQYF.

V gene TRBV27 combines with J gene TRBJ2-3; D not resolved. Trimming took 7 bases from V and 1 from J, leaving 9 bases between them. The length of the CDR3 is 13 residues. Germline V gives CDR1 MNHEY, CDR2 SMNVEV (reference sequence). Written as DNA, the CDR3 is TGTGCCAGCACCGAGCTGGGCACAGATACGCAGTATTTT. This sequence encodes CASTELGTDTQYF.

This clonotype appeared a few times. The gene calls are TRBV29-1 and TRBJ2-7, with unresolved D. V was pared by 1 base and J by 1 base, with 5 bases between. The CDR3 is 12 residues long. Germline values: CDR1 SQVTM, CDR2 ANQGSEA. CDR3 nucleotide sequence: TGCAGCGTTGAAGTCCAGTCCTACGAGCAGTACTTC. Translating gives CSVEVQSYEQYF.

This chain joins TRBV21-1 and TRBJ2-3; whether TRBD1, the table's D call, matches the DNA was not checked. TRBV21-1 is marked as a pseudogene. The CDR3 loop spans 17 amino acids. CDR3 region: CASSKGGTGPSTDTQYF. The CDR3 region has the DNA TGTGCCAGCAGCAAAGGGGGGACAGGGCCTAGCACAGATACGCAGTATTTT.

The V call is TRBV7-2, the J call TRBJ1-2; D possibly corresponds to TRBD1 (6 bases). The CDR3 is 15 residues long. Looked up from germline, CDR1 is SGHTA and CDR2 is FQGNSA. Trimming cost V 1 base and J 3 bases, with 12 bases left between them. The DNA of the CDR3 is TGTGCCAGCAGCTTAGAGGCAGGGGCTCACTATGGCTACACCTTC. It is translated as CASSLEAGAHYGYTF.

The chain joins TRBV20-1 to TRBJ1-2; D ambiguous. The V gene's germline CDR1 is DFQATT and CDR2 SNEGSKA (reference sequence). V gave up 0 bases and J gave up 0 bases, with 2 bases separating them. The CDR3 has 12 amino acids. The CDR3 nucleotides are TGCAGTGCTAGAGAGGCTAACTATGGCTACACCTTC. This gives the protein CSAREANYGYTF.

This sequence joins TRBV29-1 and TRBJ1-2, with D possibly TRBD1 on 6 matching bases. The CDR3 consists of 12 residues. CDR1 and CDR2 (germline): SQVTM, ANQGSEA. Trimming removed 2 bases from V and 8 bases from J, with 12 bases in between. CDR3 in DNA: TGCAGCGTTGAATCTGGGGGCGCAGGCTACACCTTC. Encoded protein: CSVESGGAGYTF.

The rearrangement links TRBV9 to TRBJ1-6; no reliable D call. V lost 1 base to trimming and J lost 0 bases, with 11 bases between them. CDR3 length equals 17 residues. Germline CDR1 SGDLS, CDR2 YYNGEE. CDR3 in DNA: TGTGCCAGCAGCGTATACGGCACAAGCTCCTATAATTCACCCCTCCACTTT. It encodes CASSVYGTSSYNSPLHF.

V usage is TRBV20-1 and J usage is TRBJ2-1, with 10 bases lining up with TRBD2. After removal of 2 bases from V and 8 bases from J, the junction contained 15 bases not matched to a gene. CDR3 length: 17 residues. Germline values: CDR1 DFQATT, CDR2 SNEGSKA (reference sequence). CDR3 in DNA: TGCAGTGCTAGAAAGCGGAAAGCGGGAGGGCTTATGTATGAGCAGTTCTTC. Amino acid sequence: CSARKRKAGGLMYEQFF.

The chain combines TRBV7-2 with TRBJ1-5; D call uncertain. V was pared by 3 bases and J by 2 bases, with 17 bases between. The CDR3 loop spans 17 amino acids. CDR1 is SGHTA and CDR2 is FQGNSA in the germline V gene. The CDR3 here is CASSFLAHTDGNQPQHF. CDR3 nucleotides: TGTGCCAGCAGCTTCCTAGCCCACACAGACGGCAATCAGCCCCAGCATTTT. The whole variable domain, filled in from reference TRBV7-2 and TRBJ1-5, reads GAGVSQSPSNKVTEKGKDVELRCDPISGHTALYWYRQSLGQGLEFLIYFQGNSAPDKSGLPSDRFSAERTGGSVSTLTIQRTQQEDSAVYLCASSFLAHTDGNQPQHFGDGTRLSIL.

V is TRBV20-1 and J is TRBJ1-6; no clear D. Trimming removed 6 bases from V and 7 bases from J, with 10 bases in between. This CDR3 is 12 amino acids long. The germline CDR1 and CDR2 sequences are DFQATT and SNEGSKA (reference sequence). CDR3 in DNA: TGCAGTGCCCTGGAGCGCAATTCACCCCTCCACTTT. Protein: CSALERNSPLHF.

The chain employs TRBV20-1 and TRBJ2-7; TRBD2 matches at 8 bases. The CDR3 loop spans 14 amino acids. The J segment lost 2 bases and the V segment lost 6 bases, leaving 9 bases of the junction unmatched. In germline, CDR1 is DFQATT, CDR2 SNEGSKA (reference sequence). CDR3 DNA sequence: TGCAGTGCACAGGGACTAGTGGAGGCCTACGAGCAGTACTTC. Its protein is CSAQGLVEAYEQYF.